These 28 T cell receptor beta chains share one sample of origin, sequenced in a study of shared clonotypes between healthy human individuals. Using immunoSEQ multiplex PCR, the repertoire was profiled, and TCRdb retains in-frame clones only, with some absent. The repertoire holds about 490,000 clones, with 81% as singletons. The sequencing input was PBMCs. All receptors come from a woman in her 40s in good health. Some clones in this sample may be carry-over from other donors' samples.

This clone was detected only once. CDR3 protein: CASTVASGGYNEQFF. CDR3 coding DNA: TGTGCCAGTACGGTGGCTAGCGGGGGTTACAATGAGCAGTTCTTC. The V gene is TRBV19, the J gene TRBJ2-1, with 10 positions matching TRBD2. The CDR3 covers 15 residues. Germline V gene data show CDR1 as LNHDA and CDR2 as SQIVND (reference sequence). The junction had 7 bases not matched to a gene; V was cut back by 7 bases and J by 4 bases.

The chain carries TRBV18 and TRBJ1-3; 8 nucleotides align to TRBD1. Losses at the gene ends were 3 bases for V and 0 bases for J; bases not matched to a gene: 10. The length of the CDR3 is 18 residues. Per the germline V gene, CDR1 is KGHSH and CDR2 is LQKENI. This CDR3 is CASSPRQGPLGSGNTIYF. In DNA, the CDR3 is TGTGCCAGCTCACCGCGACAGGGGCCCCTAGGCTCTGGAAACACCATATATTTT.

To note about this clone: This likely traces to a read error, being one base from a far larger clone. The same CDR3 also results from other DNA sequences found in this sample. The V gene is TRBV7-3, the J gene TRBJ2-3; D is ambiguous. Germline lookup yields CDR1 SGHTA and CDR2 FQGTGA. Trimming left V 9 bases short and J 1 base short, with 14 bases between. CDR3 length equals 14 residues. The CDR3, as DNA: TGTGCCAGTAGCCCCCTACAGCGCACAGATACGCAGTATTTT. Its translation is CASSPLQRTDTQYF.

This sequence joins TRBV6-5 and TRBJ1-4, with D possibly matching TRBD1 (5 bases). Looked up from germline, CDR1 is MNHEY and CDR2 is SVGAGI. V lost 8 bases and J lost 6, with 16 bases in between. This CDR3 has 14 amino acids. The DNA for the CDR3 is TGTGCCAGCGGCCCCGGGACTCACTATGAAAAACTGTTTTTT. This codes for CASGPGTHYEKLFF.

The rearrangement links TRBV5-1 to TRBJ1-5, with D maybe TRBD1 (6 bases). Germline V CDR1 and CDR2: SGHRS, YFSETQ. Trimming took 0 bases from V and 4 from J, leaving 11 bases between them. This CDR3 comprises 15 residues. The CDR3 region has the DNA TGCGCCAGCAGCTTGGACACAGGGAGAAATCAGCCCCAGCATTTT. It translates to CASSLDTGRNQPQHF.

The V and J genes are TRBV5-6 and TRBJ2-7, with unresolved D. Germline CDR1 and CDR2: SGHDT and YYEEEE. The CDR3 extends over 15 amino acids. V was cut by 0 bases and J by 0 bases, with 10 bases left in between. In DNA, the CDR3 is TGTGCCAGCAGCTTGGTAGCCACACCCTCCTACGAGCAGTACTTC. This codes for CASSLVATPSYEQYF.

This chain connects TRBV4-1 to TRBJ2-1; 8 nucleotides line up with TRBD2. Germline V lookup: CDR1 MGHRA, CDR2 YSYEKL. This CDR3 spans 16 amino acids. V was clipped by 0 bases and J by 1 base; unmatched bases: 2. CDR3 nucleotide sequence: TGCGCCAGCAGCCAAGATGGCGGGAGGTCCTACAATGAGCAGTTCTTC. It codes for CASSQDGGRSYNEQFF.

The chain links TRBV6-1 to TRBJ1-1; 7 bases agree with TRBD1. The trim removed 4 bases at V and 5 bases at J, leaving 4 bases unmatched. The germline V gene has CDR1 MNHNS and CDR2 SASEGT. This CDR3 spans 13 amino acids. CDR3 sequence: CASSGDSMTEAFF. In DNA form, the CDR3 reads TGTGCCAGCAGTGGGGACAGTATGACTGAAGCTTTCTTT.

In the case of this clone: Given a far larger clone just one base away, this is likely a sequencing read error. The rearrangement joins TRBV4-3 to TRBJ1-1; tentatively, D is TRBD1 (5 bases). This CDR3 is built from 14 residues. Germline values: CDR1 LGHNA, CDR2 YSLEER. This chain's CDR3 is CASSLTGGNTEALF. DNA for the CDR3: TGCGCCAGCAGCCTCACAGGTGGGAACACTGAAGCTTTATTT.

The chain is built from TRBV7-9 and TRBJ2-1, with D perhaps TRBD1 (5 bases). The CDR3 covers 17 residues. Trimming took 5 bases from V and 0 from J, leaving 17 bases between them. Looked up from germline, CDR1 is SEHNR and CDR2 is FQNEAQ (reference sequence). CDR3 DNA: TGTGCCAGCAGCCCTATTGTGGGGCCCAGCTCCTACAATGAGCAGTTCTTC. It encodes CASSPIVGPSSYNEQFF.

This chain joins TRBV6-5 and TRBJ1-1; maybe TRBD1 (6 bases). The CDR3 spans 11 residues. CDR1 and CDR2 from the germline V gene are MNHEY and SVGAGI. Between the trimmed V and J ends, which lost 6 bases and 6 bases, there was a span of 8 bases. The CDR3 region is CASSNRAEAFF. The CDR3 DNA is TGTGCCAGCAGCAACAGGGCTGAAGCTTTCTTT.

A single count supports this clone. The chain employs TRBV30 and TRBJ1-4, with D unresolved. V was trimmed by 2 bases and J by 3 bases, leaving 16 bases between them. The length of the CDR3 is 16 residues. The germline V gene has CDR1 GTSNPN and CDR2 SVGIG (reference sequence). This chain's CDR3 is CAWSNSWTASNEKLFF. CDR3 in DNA: TGTGCCTGGAGTAATTCCTGGACCGCCTCTAATGAAAAACTGTTTTTT. Filled out from reference TRBV30 and TRBJ1-4, the complete variable domain reads SQTIHQWPATLVQPVGSPLSLECTVEGTSNPNLYWYRQAAGRGLQLLFYSVGIGQISSEVPQNLSASRPQDRQFILSSKKLLLSDSGFYLCAWSNSWTASNEKLFFGSGTQLSVL.

The chain links TRBV9 to TRBJ2-3; D gene uncertain. CDR1 SGDLS and CDR2 YYNGEE come from the germline V gene. V lost 4 bases, J lost 5 bases, and 5 bases lay in between. This CDR3 comprises 11 residues. As DNA, the CDR3 is TGTGCCAGCAGCCGACTAGATACGCAGTATTTT. Translating it yields CASSRLDTQYF.

A word on this clone: A junction boundary mismatches the germline segment, possibly from a read error. The rearrangement uses TRBV7-2 and TRBJ2-1, with a possible D match to TRBD2 (6 bases). The CDR3 extends over 15 amino acids. CDR1 is SGHTA, CDR2 FQGNSA, per germline. As DNA, the CDR3 is TGTGCCAGCAGCTTAGGACCCGGGACTCCCCGTGGAGGGCTCTTC. Protein sequence: CASSLGPGTPRGGLF.

The J gene is TRBJ2-7, the V gene TRBV2; possible D gene TRBD2, 5 bases. The CDR3 covers 15 residues. CDR1 SNHLY and CDR2 FYNNEI come from the germline V gene. Trimming shortened V by 2 bases and J by 3 bases, and 14 bases separated the two germline ends. The chain's CDR3 is CASSELAGNLYEQYF. The DNA of the CDR3 is TGTGCCAGCAGTGAACTGGCGGGTAACCTCTACGAGCAGTACTTC.

The chain couples TRBV7-3 to TRBJ2-2; D possibly corresponds to TRBD1 (6 bases). Germline-derived CDR1 and CDR2 are SGHTA and FQGTGA. V was clipped by 5 bases and J by 0 bases, with 13 bases between them. The CDR3 sequence is 16 residues long. The CDR3 loop reads CASSLYRVSNTGELFF. As DNA, the CDR3 is TGTGCCAGCAGCCTATACAGGGTGTCGAACACCGGGGAGCTGTTTTTT.

CDR3: CASSPLSRSANYGYTF. CDR3 DNA sequence: TGTGCCAGCAGTCCCCTTAGCAGGTCCGCTAACTATGGCTACACCTTC. The rearrangement uses TRBV28 and TRBJ1-2; no clear D gene. Germline CDR1 and CDR2: MDHEN and SYDVKM. The CDR3 length is 16 residues. The V end lost 5 bases, the J end lost 0 bases, and 16 bases lay between the germline ends.

The V call is TRBV19, the J call TRBJ2-7; either TRBD1 or TRBD2 may fit D (5 bases each). The CDR3 is made up of 13 amino acids. Trimming stripped 9 bases from V and 7 bases from J, with 19 bases between. Germline V CDR1 and CDR2: LNHDA, SQIVND (reference sequence). The CDR3 nucleotides read TGTGCCAGCCGGCCCCCGGGACCCTCGGAGCAGTACTTC. The encoded protein is CASRPPGPSEQYF.

The count of this clone is one. The chain's CDR3 is CASSLRLATNEKLFF. CDR3 nucleotides: TGTGCCAGCAGCTTAAGGCTTGCAACTAATGAAAAACTGTTTTTT. The rearrangement uses TRBV7-2 and TRBJ1-4; D not resolved. V lost 2 bases and J 0 bases, leaving 7 bases between the germline ends. Germline V gene data show CDR1 as SGHTA and CDR2 as FQGNSA. CDR3 length: 15 residues.

This clone appeared once. A much larger clonotype is one base distant, so this may be a read error. V usage is TRBV11-2 and J usage is TRBJ2-1, with a tentative D call TRBD2 (6 bases). Trimming removed 2 bases from V and 10 bases from J, with 18 bases in between. The CDR3 spans 15 residues. The germline gives CDR1 SGHAT, CDR2 FQNNGV. CDR3 DNA sequence: TGTGCCAGCAGCTTATTGGTAGTAGGGCTAGCGGAGCAGTTCTTC. This encodes CASSLLVVGLAEQFF.

The chain recombines TRBV4-3 with TRBJ2-7; TRBD2 matches 15 bases. This CDR3 region has 17 residues. The germline V gene has CDR1 LGHNA and CDR2 YSLEER. With 4 bases clipped from V and 4 bases from J, the junction kept 8 bases outside the gene matches. In DNA form, the CDR3 reads TGCGCCAGCAGCCGTAACACCGGGACTAGCGGGGGGTACGAGCAGTACTTC. This encodes CASSRNTGTSGGYEQYF.

The chain employs TRBV15 and TRBJ2-2, with D possibly matching TRBD2 (6 bases). V dropped 5 bases and J dropped 0 bases, with 10 bases sitting between them. The CDR3 is made up of 15 amino acids. Germline V gene sequence: CDR1 LNHNV, CDR2 YYDKDF (reference sequence). As DNA, the CDR3 is TGTGCCACCAGCCAGTGGGGGGCGAACACCGGGGAGCTGTTTTTT. Protein: CATSQWGANTGELFF.

V usage is TRBV7-9 and J usage is TRBJ2-5, with D perhaps matching TRBD1 or TRBD2 (6 bases each). V lost 5 bases to trimming and J lost 5 bases, with 15 bases between them. The germline gives CDR1 SEHNR, CDR2 FQNEAQ (reference sequence). There are 14 residues in the CDR3. CDR3 protein: CASSPALGGETQYF. The CDR3 DNA reads as TGTGCCAGCAGCCCCGCCCTGGGGGGCGAGACCCAGTACTTC.

This chain joins TRBV5-6 and TRBJ2-4; D is undetermined. The CDR3 length is 16 residues. Germline V CDR1 and CDR2: SGHDT, YYEEEE. The V and J ends lost 0 bases and 1 base respectively, with 11 bases between them. CDR3: CASSLGPNEAKNIQYF. CDR3 coding DNA: TGTGCCAGCAGCTTGGGACCGAATGAGGCCAAAAACATTCAGTACTTC. Filled out from reference TRBV5-6 and TRBJ2-4, the complete variable domain reads DAGVTQSPTHLIKTRGQQVTLRCSPKSGHDTVSWYQQALGQGPQFIFQYYEEEERQRGNFPDRFSGHQFPNYSSELNVNALLLGDSALYLCASSLGPNEAKNIQYFGAGTRLSVL.

The chain couples TRBV6-4 to TRBJ1-1, with a possible D match to TRBD1 (6 bases). This CDR3 is 13 amino acids long. Germline assignment: CDR1 MRHNA and CDR2 SNTAGT. Trimming removed 2 bases at V and 4 bases at J, with 8 bases between. The chain's CDR3 is CASSDTGSTEAFF. The CDR3 DNA reads TGTGCCAGCAGTGACACAGGGTCCACTGAAGCTTTCTTT.

The table lists this clone with a few counts. The chain recombines TRBV5-1 with TRBJ2-3; D call uncertain. Germline values: CDR1 SGHRS, CDR2 YFSETQ. V gave up 0 bases and J gave up 5 bases, with 1 base separating them. The CDR3 has 11 residues. The CDR3 nucleotides are TGCGCCAGCAGCTTGGTAGATACGCAGTATTTT. Protein: CASSLVDTQYF.

The V gene is TRBV6-5, the J gene TRBJ1-2; 10 bases agree with TRBD1. The V segment lost 4 bases and the J segment 7 bases; nucleotides outside the gene matches: 9. Germline V gene sequence: CDR1 MNHEY, CDR2 SVGAGI. This CDR3 comprises 15 residues. The CDR3: CASSSDDRGRRGYTF. The CDR3 DNA reads TGTGCCAGCAGTTCGGACGACAGGGGGCGGCGTGGCTACACCTTC.

On this clone: This sequence is one base from a far larger clone and is likely a read error. The V gene is TRBV19, the J gene TRBJ1-1; 9 nucleotides line up with TRBD1. The V and J ends lost 7 bases and 7 bases, in that order; junction bases with no gene match: 4. CDR1 is LNHDA, CDR2 SQIVND, per germline (reference sequence). The CDR3 runs 12 residues. The CDR3 DNA sequence: TGTGCCAGTATCTCGACAGGGGGTGAAGCTTTCTTT. It is translated as CASISTGGEAFF.